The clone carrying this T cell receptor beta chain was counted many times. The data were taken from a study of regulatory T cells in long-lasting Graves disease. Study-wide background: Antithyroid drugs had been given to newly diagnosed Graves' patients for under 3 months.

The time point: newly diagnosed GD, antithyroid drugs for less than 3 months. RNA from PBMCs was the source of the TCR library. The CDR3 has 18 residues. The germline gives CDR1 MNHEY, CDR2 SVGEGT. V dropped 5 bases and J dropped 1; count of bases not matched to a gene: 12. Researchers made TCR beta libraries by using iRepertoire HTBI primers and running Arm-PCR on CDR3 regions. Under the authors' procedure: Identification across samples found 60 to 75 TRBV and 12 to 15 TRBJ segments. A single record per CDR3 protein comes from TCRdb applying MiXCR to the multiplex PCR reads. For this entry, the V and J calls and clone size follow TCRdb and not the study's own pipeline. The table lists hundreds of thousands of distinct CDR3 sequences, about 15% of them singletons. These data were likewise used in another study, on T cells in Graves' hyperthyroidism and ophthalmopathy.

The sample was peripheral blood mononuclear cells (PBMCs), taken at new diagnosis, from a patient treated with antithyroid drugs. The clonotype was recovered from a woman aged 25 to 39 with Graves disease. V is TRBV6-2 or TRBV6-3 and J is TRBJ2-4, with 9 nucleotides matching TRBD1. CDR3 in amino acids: CASSEDRGIIGAKNIQYF. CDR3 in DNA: TGTGCCAGCAGTGAAGACAGGGGGATAATCGGGGCCAAAAACATTCAGTACTTC.